A single T cell receptor beta chain is shown here with its context. Trimming cost V 7 bases and J 5 bases, with 6 bases left between them. This CDR3 has 12 amino acids. CDR1 MDHEN and CDR2 SYDVKM come from the germline V gene. The sample comes from a study of T-cell memory formation after mild COVID-19. Each CDR3 protein gets one entry after TCRdb re-called the 5' RACE reads with MiXCR. The sample yields about 310,000 distinct CDR3 sequences, approximately 19% seen once. Sequencing was carried out using PBMCs or a T cell subset sorted from them (not recorded which). The chain has TRBV28 and TRBJ1-6; D is undetermined. The TCR sequence derives from a man between 18 and 29 years old who had mild COVID-19 (a few samples of this study predate the infection). Cell type and time point are not known. CDR3 protein: CASTQNNSPLHF. The CDR3, as DNA: TGTGCCAGCACACAGAATAATTCACCCCTCCACTTT.